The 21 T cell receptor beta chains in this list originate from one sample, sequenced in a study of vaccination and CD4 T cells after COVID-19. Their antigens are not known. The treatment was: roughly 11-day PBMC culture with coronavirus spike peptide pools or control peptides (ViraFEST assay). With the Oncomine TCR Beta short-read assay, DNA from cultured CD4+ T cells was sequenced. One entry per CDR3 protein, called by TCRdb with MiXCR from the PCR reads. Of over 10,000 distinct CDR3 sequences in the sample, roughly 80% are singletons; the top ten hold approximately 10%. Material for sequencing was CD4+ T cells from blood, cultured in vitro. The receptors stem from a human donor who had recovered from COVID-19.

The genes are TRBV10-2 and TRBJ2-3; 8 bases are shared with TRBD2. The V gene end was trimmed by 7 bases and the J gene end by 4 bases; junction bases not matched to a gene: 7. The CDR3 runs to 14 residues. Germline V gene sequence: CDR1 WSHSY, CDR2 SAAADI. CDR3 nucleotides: TGCGCCAGCAACCCGGGACTAGTCCCAGATACGCAGTATTTT. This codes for CASNPGLVPDTQYF.

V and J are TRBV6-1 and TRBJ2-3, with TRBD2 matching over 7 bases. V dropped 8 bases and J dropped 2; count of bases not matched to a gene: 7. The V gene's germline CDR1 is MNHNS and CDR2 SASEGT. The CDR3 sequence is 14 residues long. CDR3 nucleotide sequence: TGTGCCAGCGGGAGGGCGGGCTTCACAGATACGCAGTATTTT. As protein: CASGRAGFTDTQYF.

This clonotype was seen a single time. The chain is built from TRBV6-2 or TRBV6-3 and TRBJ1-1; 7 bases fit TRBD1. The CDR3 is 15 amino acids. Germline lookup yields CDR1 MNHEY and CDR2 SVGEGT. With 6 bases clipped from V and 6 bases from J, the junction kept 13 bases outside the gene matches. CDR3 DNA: TGTGCCAGCAGCGGGTCGACAGGGATTGTCGCTGAAGCTTTCTTT. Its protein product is CASSGSTGIVAEAFF.

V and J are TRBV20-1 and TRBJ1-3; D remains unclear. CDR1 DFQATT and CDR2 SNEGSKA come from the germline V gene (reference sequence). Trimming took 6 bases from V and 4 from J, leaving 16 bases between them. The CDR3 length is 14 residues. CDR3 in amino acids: CSAHQIGYGNTIYF. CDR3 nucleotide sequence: TGCAGTGCCCACCAGATAGGGTACGGAAACACCATATATTTT.

The CDR3 spells CASTRGTGLRNSPLHF. CDR3 DNA sequence: TGTGCCAGCACCCGAGGCACAGGGTTGCGGAATTCACCCCTCCACTTT. The chain couples TRBV27 to TRBJ1-6, with D possibly TRBD1 on 6 matching bases. This CDR3 contains 16 residues. V was cut by 7 bases and J by 7 bases, with 20 bases left in between. Germline V lookup: CDR1 MNHEY, CDR2 SMNVEV (reference sequence).

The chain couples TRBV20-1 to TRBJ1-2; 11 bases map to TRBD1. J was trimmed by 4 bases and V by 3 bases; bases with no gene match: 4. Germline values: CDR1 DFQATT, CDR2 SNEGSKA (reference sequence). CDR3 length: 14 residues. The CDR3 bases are TGCAGTGCTAGGGGGACAGGGGGAATCTATGGCTACACCTTC. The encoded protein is CSARGTGGIYGYTF.

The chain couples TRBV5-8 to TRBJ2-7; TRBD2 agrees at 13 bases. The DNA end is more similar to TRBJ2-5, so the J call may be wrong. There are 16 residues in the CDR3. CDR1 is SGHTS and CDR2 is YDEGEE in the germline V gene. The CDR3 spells CASSSGTSGIGETQYF. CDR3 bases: TGTGCCAGCAGCTCCGGGACTAGCGGGATCGGGGAGACCCAGTACTTC.

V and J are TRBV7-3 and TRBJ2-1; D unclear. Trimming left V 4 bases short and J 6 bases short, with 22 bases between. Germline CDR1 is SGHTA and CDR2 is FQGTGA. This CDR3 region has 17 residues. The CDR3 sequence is CASSYGVALGKVNEQFF. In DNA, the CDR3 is TGTGCCAGCAGCTATGGAGTAGCCCTAGGCAAAGTCAATGAGCAGTTCTTC.

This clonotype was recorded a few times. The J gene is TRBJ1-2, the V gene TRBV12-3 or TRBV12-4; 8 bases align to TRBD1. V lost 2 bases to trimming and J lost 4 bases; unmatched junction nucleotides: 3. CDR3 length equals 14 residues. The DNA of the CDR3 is TGTGCCAGCAGTTTACAGGGGGCGGTCTATGGCTACACCTTC. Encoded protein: CASSLQGAVYGYTF.

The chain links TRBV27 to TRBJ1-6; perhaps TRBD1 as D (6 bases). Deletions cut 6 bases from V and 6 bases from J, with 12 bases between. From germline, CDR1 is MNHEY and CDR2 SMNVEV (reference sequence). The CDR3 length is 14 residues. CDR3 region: CASRGGAGNSPLHF. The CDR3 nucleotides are TGTGCCAGCAGAGGGGGGGCCGGTAATTCACCCCTCCACTTT.

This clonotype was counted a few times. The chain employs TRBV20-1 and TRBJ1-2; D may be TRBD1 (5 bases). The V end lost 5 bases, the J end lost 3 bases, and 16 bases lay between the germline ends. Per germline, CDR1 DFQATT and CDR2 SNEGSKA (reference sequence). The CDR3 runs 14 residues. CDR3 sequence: CSAPPLTVHYGYTF. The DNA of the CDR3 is TGCAGTGCTCCCCCCCTGACAGTCCACTATGGCTACACCTTC.

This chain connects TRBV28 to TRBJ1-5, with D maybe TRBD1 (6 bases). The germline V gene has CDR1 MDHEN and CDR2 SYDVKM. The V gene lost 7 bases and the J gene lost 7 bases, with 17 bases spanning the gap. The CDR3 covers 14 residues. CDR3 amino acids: CASTSGQMRQPQHF. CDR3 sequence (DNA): TGTGCCAGCACCTCAGGACAGATGAGGCAGCCCCAGCATTTT.

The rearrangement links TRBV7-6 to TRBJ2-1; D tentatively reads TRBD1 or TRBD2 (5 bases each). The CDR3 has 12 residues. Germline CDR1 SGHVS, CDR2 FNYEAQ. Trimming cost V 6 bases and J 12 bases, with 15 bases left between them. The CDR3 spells CASRRMYGTQFF. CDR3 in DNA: TGTGCCAGCAGAAGAATGTATGGGACGCAGTTCTTC.

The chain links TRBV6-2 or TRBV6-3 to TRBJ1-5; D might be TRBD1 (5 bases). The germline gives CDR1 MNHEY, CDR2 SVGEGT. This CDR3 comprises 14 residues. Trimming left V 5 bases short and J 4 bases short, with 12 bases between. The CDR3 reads CASSPRGTNQPQHF. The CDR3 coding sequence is TGTGCCAGCAGTCCTCGGGGCACAAATCAGCCCCAGCATTTT.

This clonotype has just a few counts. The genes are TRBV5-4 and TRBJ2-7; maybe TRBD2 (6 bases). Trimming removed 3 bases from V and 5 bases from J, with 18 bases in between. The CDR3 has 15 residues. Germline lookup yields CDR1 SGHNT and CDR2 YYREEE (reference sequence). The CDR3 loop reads CASSSRDSGAHEQYF. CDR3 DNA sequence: TGTGCCAGCAGCTCGCGGGACTCTGGCGCCCACGAGCAGTACTTC. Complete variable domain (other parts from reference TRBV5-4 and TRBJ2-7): ETGVTQSPTHLIKTRGQQVTLRCSSQSGHNTVSWYQQALGQGPQFIFQYYREEENGRGNFPPRFSGLQFPNYSSELNVNALELDDSALYLCASSSRDSGAHEQYFGPGTRLTVT.

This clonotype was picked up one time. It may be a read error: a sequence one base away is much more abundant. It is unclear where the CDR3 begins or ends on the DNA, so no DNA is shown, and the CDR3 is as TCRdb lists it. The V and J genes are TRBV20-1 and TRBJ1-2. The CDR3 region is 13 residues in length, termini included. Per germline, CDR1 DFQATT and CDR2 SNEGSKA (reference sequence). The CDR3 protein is CSVKGREAYGCTF.

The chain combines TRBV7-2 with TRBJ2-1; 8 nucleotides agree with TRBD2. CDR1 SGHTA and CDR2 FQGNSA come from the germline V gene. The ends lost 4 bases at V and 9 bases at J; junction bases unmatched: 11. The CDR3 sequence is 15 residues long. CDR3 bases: TGTGCCAGCAGCTATTACCGGGAGGGGTTCGGTGAGCAGTTCTTC. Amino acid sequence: CASSYYREGFGEQFF.

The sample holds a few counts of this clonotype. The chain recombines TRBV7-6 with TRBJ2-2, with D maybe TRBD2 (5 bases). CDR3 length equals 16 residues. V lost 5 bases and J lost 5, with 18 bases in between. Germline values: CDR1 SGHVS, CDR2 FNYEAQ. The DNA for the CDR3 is TGTGCCAGCAGCCCCACGGGCCATACGGGGACCGGGGAGCTGTTTTTT. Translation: CASSPTGHTGTGELFF.

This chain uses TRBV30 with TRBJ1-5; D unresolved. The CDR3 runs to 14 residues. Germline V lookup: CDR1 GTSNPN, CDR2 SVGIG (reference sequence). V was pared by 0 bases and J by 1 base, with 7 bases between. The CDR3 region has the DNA TGTGCCTGGAGTGTAACCTTGAGCAATCAGCCCCAGCATTTT. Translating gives CAWSVTLSNQPQHF.

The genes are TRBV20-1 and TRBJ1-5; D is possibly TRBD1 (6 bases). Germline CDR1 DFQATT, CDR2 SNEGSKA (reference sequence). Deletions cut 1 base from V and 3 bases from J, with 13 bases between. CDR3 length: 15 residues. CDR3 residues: CSARVPTGINQPQHF. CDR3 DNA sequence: TGCAGTGCTAGAGTCCCGACAGGAATCAATCAGCCCCAGCATTTT.

The CDR3 is CASSFSRGTDTQYF. CDR3 bases: TGTGCCAGCAGCTTCTCCCGGGGCACAGATACGCAGTATTTT. The chain employs TRBV11-3 and TRBJ2-3; D remains unclear. The V gene's germline CDR1 is SGHNT and CDR2 YENEEA. The CDR3 has 14 residues. V lost 3 bases and J lost 1, with 8 bases in between.